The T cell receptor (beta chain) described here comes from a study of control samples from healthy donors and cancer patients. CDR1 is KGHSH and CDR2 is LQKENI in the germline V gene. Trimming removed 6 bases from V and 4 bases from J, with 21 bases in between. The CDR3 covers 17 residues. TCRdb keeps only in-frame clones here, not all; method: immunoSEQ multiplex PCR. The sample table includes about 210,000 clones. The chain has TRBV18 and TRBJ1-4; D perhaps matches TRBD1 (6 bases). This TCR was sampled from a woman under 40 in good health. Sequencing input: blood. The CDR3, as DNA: TGTGCCAGCTCTTCCAACGCGCCCGCGGACAGTAATGAAAAACTGTTTTTT. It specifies CASSSNAPADSNEKLFF. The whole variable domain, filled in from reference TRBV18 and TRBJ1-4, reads NAGVMQNPRHLVRRRGQEARLRCSPMKGHSHVYWYRQLPEEGLKFMVYLQKENIIDESGMPKERFSAEFPKEGPSILRIQQVVRGDSAAYFCASSSNAPADSNEKLFFGSGTQLSVL.